These 6 T cell receptor beta chains were all obtained from the same sample, sequenced in a study of T cell responses to AZD1222 COVID-19 vaccine. Some clones are missing from TCRdb's copy, which holds only in-frame ones; the method was immunoSEQ multiplex PCR. The sample includes 150,000 or so clones, around 90% of them seen just once. The input for sequencing was peripheral blood, taken on day 0 of AZD1222 vaccination. The receptors shown here come from an adult in good health.

This chain uses TRBV5-4 with TRBJ2-2; possible D gene TRBD2, 6 bases. The CDR3 has 16 amino acids. The germline CDR1 and CDR2 sequences are SGHNT and YYREEE (reference sequence). V was cut by 4 bases and J by 0 bases, with 13 bases left in between. The CDR3, as DNA: TGTGCCAGCAGCCTCCGGGACTCCACGAACACCGGGGAGCTGTTTTTT. Its translation is CASSLRDSTNTGELFF.

This chain links TRBV11-2 with TRBJ2-7; D might be TRBD1 (5 bases). V gave up 4 bases and J gave up 6 bases, with 25 bases separating them. The CDR3 extends over 17 amino acids. Per germline, CDR1 SGHAT and CDR2 FQNNGV. The chain's CDR3 is CASSSSTTRGWRSEQYF. The CDR3 nucleotides read TGTGCCAGCAGCTCTTCCACGACAAGGGGTTGGCGTTCCGAGCAGTACTTC.

This clone was seen only a few times. The genes are TRBV24-1 and TRBJ2-3, with TRBD2 matching over 12 bases. The V segment lost 11 bases and the J segment 4 bases; nucleotides outside the gene matches: 6. The germline gives CDR1 KGHDR, CDR2 SFDVKD. The CDR3 spans 14 residues. In nucleotides, the CDR3 is TGTGCCATCGGACTAGCGGGGAGTTCAGATACGCAGTATTTT. Translating it yields CAIGLAGSSDTQYF.

The chain uses TRBV7-8 and TRBJ1-1; 7 bases agree with TRBD1. Per the germline V gene, CDR1 is SGHVS and CDR2 is FQNEAQ. V trimming: 1 base; J trimming: 1 base; junction bases outside the gene matches: 6. This CDR3 has 16 residues. Here the CDR3 DNA reads TGTGCCAGCAGCTTAGATTCGGGACAGCGGAACACTGAAGCTTTCTTT. Translation: CASSLDSGQRNTEAFF.

This clone has a single count. This chain links TRBV14 with TRBJ2-5, with D possibly matching TRBD1 (6 bases). The V end lost 0 bases, the J end lost 1 base, and 9 bases lay between the germline ends. This CDR3 is 15 amino acids long. CDR1 and CDR2 from the germline V gene are SGHDN and FVKESK. The CDR3 coding sequence is TGTGCCAGCAGCCAAGACAGACAGGCCCAAGAGACCCAGTACTTC. Its protein product is CASSQDRQAQETQYF. The full variable domain, with the rest looked up from reference TRBV14 and TRBJ2-5, is EAGVTQFPSHSVIEKGQTVTLRCDPISGHDNLYWYRRVMGKEIKFLLHFVKESKQDESGMPNNRFLAERTGGTYSTLKVQPAELEDSGVYFCASSQDRQAQETQYFGPGTRLLVL.

The chain has TRBV11-2 and TRBJ2-1; the match to TRBD2 covers 11 bases. Germline lookup yields CDR1 SGHAT and CDR2 FQNNGV. The CDR3 spans 14 residues. With V trimmed by 5 bases and J by 7 bases, 4 bases remained unmatched. The CDR3: CASSPGLAVNEQFF. In DNA form, the CDR3 reads TGTGCCAGCAGCCCGGGACTAGCGGTAAATGAGCAGTTCTTC.